A selection of T cell receptor beta chains follows, all from one sample in a study of OX40 agonist ivuxolimab in advanced cancers. Measured with immunoSEQ multiplex PCR; TCRdb has only the in-frame clones, and not every one. The profile shows roughly 82,000 clones, roughly 90% of them singletons. The source material was CD4+ or CD8+ T cells sorted from blood, sampled in a trial of the OX40 agonist ivuxolimab. The receptors were sampled from an adult with an advanced solid tumor such as melanoma, head and neck, liver or kidney cancer. Both conserved end residues are part of each CDR3. The D gene is left open where the match is weak. The size of a clone is reported for some rows only, either as once, few or many, or as a class for expanded clones.

- | TRBJ2-7 | TRBD2 | TRBV18 | TGTGCCAGCTCACCACTGGGCGGGGGGGTCGACGAGCAGTACTTC | CASSPLGGGVDEQYF
once | TRBJ1-4 | TRBD1 | TRBV7-2 | TGTGCCAGCAGCTTATCCCCCCAGGGGGTAAATGAAAAACTGTTTTTT | CASSLSPQGVNEKLFF
- | TRBJ1-1 | - | TRBV4-2 | TGTGCCAGCAGCCAGCGGGGCACTGAAGCTTTCTTT | CASSQRGTEAFF
- | TRBJ2-7 | TRBD1 | TRBV6-1 | TGTGCCAGCACCTCCTTGGACAGGGGCTACGAGCAGTACTTC | CASTSLDRGYEQYF
- | TRBJ2-3 | - | TRBV5-6 | TGTGCCAGCAGCTTGCCGGGGACAGATACGCAGTATTTT | CASSLPGTDTQYF
- | TRBJ1-5 | - | TRBV18 | TGTGCCAGCTCATCGAGAGCTTTTGATCAGCCCCAGCATTTT | CASSSRAFDQPQHF
- | TRBJ1-5 | TRBD1 | TRBV9 | TGTGCCAGCAGCGTAGGCACAGGGGGGGACCAGCCCCAGCATTTT | CASSVGTGGDQPQHF
- | TRBJ1-4 | - | TRBV9 | TGTGCCAGCAGCGGGAGAAGGAGTGGTAATGAAAAACTGTTTTTT | CASSGRRSGNEKLFF
- | TRBJ2-7 | - | TRBV5-1 | TGCGCCAGCAGCTTAGACAAGTACGAGCAGTACTTC | CASSLDKYEQYF
- | TRBJ2-1 | - | TRBV28 | TGTGCCAGCGGGAGCTCCTACAATGAGCAGTTCTTC | CASGSSYNEQFF
- | TRBJ2-6 | TRBD2 | TRBV18 | TGTGCCAGCTCACCAGCACCGGTGCAGGGAGGGTTTGGGGCCAACGTCCTGACTTTC | CASSPAPVQGGFGANVLTF
- | TRBJ1-5 | - | TRBV6-6 | TGTGCCAGCACCCCAGGGCTGAATCAGCCCCAGCATTTT | CASTPGLNQPQHF
- | TRBJ2-5 | TRBD1 | TRBV4-2 | TGTGCCAGCAGCCAAGATGCAGGGGGAATGGGAGAGACCCAGTACTTC | CASSQDAGGMGETQYF
- | TRBJ1-2 | TRBD1 | TRBV18 | TGTGCCAGCTCCCCCGGGACAGTGAGCTATGGCTACACCTTC | CASSPGTVSYGYTF
- | TRBJ2-7 | TRBD1 | TRBV28 | TGTGCCAGCACGTCGGGACAGGGAGGTGTGCAGTACTTC | CASTSGQGGVQYF
- | TRBJ2-5 | TRBD1 | TRBV11-2 | TGTGCCAGCAGCTTATCCCCGGACAGGGTGGAGACCCAGTACTTC | CASSLSPDRVETQYF
- | TRBJ2-2 | TRBD1 | TRBV19 | TGTGCCAGTAGTAGTACAGGGGGCGGGGACACCGGGGAGCTGTTTTTT | CASSSTGGGDTGELFF
- | TRBJ1-1 | - | TRBV6-1 | TGTGCCAGCACCACCAGGGGCTTAGTTGAAGCTTTCTTT | CASTTRGLVEAFF
- | TRBJ2-7 | - | TRBV6-5 | TGTGCCAGCAGTTACAATGCGGGGATCTACGAGCAGTACTTC | CASSYNAGIYEQYF
- | TRBJ1-2 | - | TRBV6-5 | TGTGCCAGCAGTCGGGGGCTAAACTATGGCTACACCTTC | CASSRGLNYGYTF
- | TRBJ2-7 | TRBD1 | TRBV28 | TGTGCCAGCAGTTTATACAGGGGCTCCTACGAGCAGTACTTC | CASSLYRGSYEQYF
once | TRBJ2-5 | - | TRBV5-6 | TGTGCCAGCAGCTTGGAGACGGTCAGGGAGGTTTTCGAAGAGACCCAGTACTTC | CASSLETVREVFEETQYF
- | TRBJ1-4 | TRBD1 | TRBV5-1 | TGCGCCAGCAGCCCTACAGGGGCAACTAATGAAAAACTGTTTTTT | CASSPTGATNEKLFF
once | TRBJ2-3 | TRBD2 | TRBV7-3 | TGTGCCAGCAGCTTAGCGGGAGGACGCACAGATACGCAGTATTTT | CASSLAGGRTDTQYF
- | TRBJ1-2 | TRBD1 | TRBV19 | TGTGCCAGTAGGGCGGGACAGACCTATGGCTACACCTTC | CASRAGQTYGYTF
- | TRBJ2-5 | - | TRBV5-6 | TGTGCCAGCAGCTTGTCTGGGGAAGAGACCCAGTACTTC | CASSLSGEETQYF
- | TRBJ1-2 | - | TRBV2 | TGTGCCGGCAGTGATGCGGACAGTCACTATGGCTACACCTTC | CAGSDADSHYGYTF
- | TRBJ2-3 | - | TRBV7-7 | TGTGCTAGCAGCTTGATGCCCACAGATACGCAGTATTTT | CASSLMPTDTQYF
- | TRBJ2-5 | TRBD1 | TRBV11-1 | TGTGCCAGCAGCTCAGCCGGGACAGGGGGAAAGACCCAGTACTTC | CASSSAGTGGKTQYF
few | TRBJ2-1 | - | TRBV6-6 | TGTGCCAGCAGTCCCGGAAGGGCCTACAATGAGCAGTTCTTC | CASSPGRAYNEQFF
- | TRBJ2-3 | - | TRBV27 | TGTGCCAGCAGTTTGAGGGTAGGCACAGATACGCAGTATTTT | CASSLRVGTDTQYF
- | TRBJ2-7 | - | TRBV11-2 | TGTGCCAGCAGCTCGCCGGGGCGGGGAGACTCCTACGAGCAGTACTTC | CASSSPGRGDSYEQYF
- | TRBJ2-5 | TRBD1 | TRBV9 | TGTGCCAGCAGCCCATGGACAGGCCAAGAGACCCAGTACTTC | CASSPWTGQETQYF
- | TRBJ2-1 | TRBD1 | TRBV7-7 | TGTGCTAGCAGCCCAGGACAGGACAATGAGCAGTTCTTC | CASSPGQDNEQFF
- | TRBJ1-2 | TRBD1 | TRBV5-4 | TGTGCCAGCAGCTTCATGGTTGAGACAGGGGGAATGCGGACCTTC | CASSFMVETGGMRTF
few | TRBJ2-7 | TRBD1 | TRBV6-5 | TGTGCCAGCAGTCAAGGGACAGACGGATCCTACGAGCAGTACTTC | CASSQGTDGSYEQYF
- | TRBJ2-1 | - | TRBV18 | TGTGCCAGCTCACCAATTACAGGGACGGAGAATGAGCAGTTCTTC | CASSPITGTENEQFF
- | TRBJ2-2 | TRBD1 | TRBV5-1 | TGCGCCAGCAGCCGAGGGACAGGGGGCTCCATATTTAACACCGGGGAGCTGTTTTTT | CASSRGTGGSIFNTGELFF
few | TRBJ1-6 | - | TRBV19 | TGTGCCAGTAGTACGAGGAGGCTTTGGGAATCCCTCCACTTT | CASSTRRLWESLHF
- | TRBJ1-2 | - | TRBV6-5 | TGTGCCAGCAGTTACATAGCGGGAGGTAACTATGGCTACACCTTC | CASSYIAGGNYGYTF
- | TRBJ2-1 | - | TRBV18 | TGTGCCAGCTCACCACCGGGGGGATACAATGAGCAGTTCTTC | CASSPPGGYNEQFF
- | TRBJ1-3 | - | TRBV9 | TGTGCCAGCAGCCCAGAGGGCACTCACGGAAACACCATATATTTT | CASSPEGTHGNTIYF
- | TRBJ2-2 | - | TRBV10-3 | TGTGCCATCAGTGAGAGCGGAGGGAGGACCGGGGAGCTGTTTTTT | CAISESGGRTGELFF
- | TRBJ1-1 | TRBD1 | TRBV6-1 | TGTGCCAGCAGTGAAAGGCAGGGGGTCACTGAAGCTTTCTTT | CASSERQGVTEAFF
- | TRBJ1-1 | - | TRBV4-2 | TGTGCCAGCAGCCAAGACCGAGGGGGCACTGAAGCTTTCTTT | CASSQDRGGTEAFF
- | TRBJ1-3 | - | TRBV28 | TGTGCCAGCAGTTTCCCCGGTTCTTACGGGGGAAACACCATATATTTT | CASSFPGSYGGNTIYF
- | TRBJ2-4 | TRBD2 | TRBV7-2 | TGTGCCAGCAGCTTAGGACTAGCGGCCCTAGGCGGAAACATTCAGTACTTC | CASSLGLAALGGNIQYF
- | TRBJ1-5 | - | TRBV7-2 | TGTGCCAGCAGCTTAGTTCGGGCAGGAGCTCATAGCAATCAGCCCCAGCATTTT | CASSLVRAGAHSNQPQHF
- | TRBJ1-1 | - | TRBV7-9 | TGTGCCAGCAGCTCCCGGACGGCCCCGAACACTGAAGCTTTCTTT | CASSSRTAPNTEAFF
few | TRBJ1-3 | - | TRBV6-4 | TGTGCCAGCAGTGTAACGAGCTCTGGAAACACCATATATTTT | CASSVTSSGNTIYF
- | TRBJ1-2 | TRBD1 | TRBV9 | TGTGCCAGCAGCCTCTGGACAGGGCAAGGTAGTGGCTACACCTTC | CASSLWTGQGSGYTF
- | TRBJ2-5 | - | TRBV5-1 | TGCGCCAGCAGCTTGCTTCCGGGGAACCAAGAGACCCAGTACTTC | CASSLLPGNQETQYF
once | TRBJ2-3 | TRBD2 | TRBV5-1 | TGCGCCAGCAGCTTGGCTAGCGGGGGGGCAACAGATACGCAGTATTTT | CASSLASGGATDTQYF
- | TRBJ1-1 | - | TRBV5-1 | TGCGCCAGCAGCTTGGATGGACACCCGAACACTGAAGCTTTCTTT | CASSLDGHPNTEAFF
few | TRBJ1-2 | - | TRBV7-2 | TGTGCCAGCAGCCATGACAGATTGCTAGGCTACACCTTC | CASSHDRLLGYTF